Presented here are 16 T cell receptor beta chains from one specimen sequenced in a study of cytomegalovirus exposure and HLA in healthy donors. The study ran its PCR with 60 Vbeta and 13 Jbeta primers. The data were produced by immunoSEQ multiplex PCR, yet TCRdb's version contains in-frame clones alone and is incomplete. The table shows just under 250,000 clones, with roughly 80% occurring only once. Sequencing was performed on PBMCs. Every receptor here comes from a woman between 40 and 50 years old in good health and CMV-seropositive.

In nucleotides, the CDR3 is TGTGCCAGCAGCCGCGCTAGGGGGACAGGGGATAATTCACCCCTCCACTTT. This translates into CASSRARGTGDNSPLHF. The chain has TRBV4-2 and TRBJ1-6; 10 bases are a match to TRBD1. Germline CDR1 and CDR2: LGHNA and YNFKEQ. The CDR3 is made up of 17 amino acids. Losses at the gene ends were 4 bases for V and 5 bases for J; bases not matched to a gene: 8.

This sequence joins TRBV6-6 and TRBJ1-2, with TRBD1 as a possible D gene (5 bases). The CDR3 loop spans 16 amino acids. CDR1 MNHNY and CDR2 SVGAGI come from the germline V gene (reference sequence). Trimming cost V 6 bases and J 5 bases, with 22 bases left between them. CDR3 in DNA: TGTGCCAGCAGATTGGCGGGGGGAAGCTATGGTTATGGCTACACCTTC. Translated: CASRLAGGSYGYGYTF.

This sequence joins TRBV15 and TRBJ2-7, with 8 bases lining up with TRBD2. This CDR3 spans 16 amino acids. Germline values: CDR1 LNHNV, CDR2 YYDKDF (reference sequence). Unmatched junction bases numbered 12, after V lost 3 bases and J lost 5 bases. The CDR3 is CATSSTAGVRSDEQYF. CDR3 coding DNA: TGTGCCACCAGCAGCACAGCGGGAGTTCGTTCAGACGAGCAGTACTTC.

About this clone: The sample has other DNA sequences that encode this CDR3 too. Written as DNA, the CDR3 is TGTGCCAGCAGCCCGGACAGCAACTATGGCTACACCTTC. This codes for CASSPDSNYGYTF. The chain joins TRBV6-6 to TRBJ1-2; D possibly corresponds to TRBD1 (6 bases). Germline V gives CDR1 MNHNY, CDR2 SVGAGI (reference sequence). V was clipped by 6 bases and J by 2 bases, with 10 bases between them. This CDR3 is 13 amino acids long.

The chain combines TRBV7-8 with TRBJ2-1, with D possibly being TRBD2 (6 bases). Germline V gene data show CDR1 as SGHVS and CDR2 as FQNEAQ. The length of the CDR3 is 13 residues. V was pared by 1 base and J by 6 bases, with 7 bases between. The CDR3 DNA is TGTGCCAGCAGCTTAGAACTAGCCAATGAGCAGTTCTTC. It codes for CASSLELANEQFF.

The J gene is TRBJ2-5, the V gene TRBV7-2; the D is unclear. The V and J ends lost 2 bases and 4 bases respectively, with 14 bases between them. Germline loops: CDR1 SGHTA, CDR2 FQGNSA. The CDR3 totals 15 residues. CDR3 in DNA: TGTGCCAGCAGCTTACGGCTAGTCGGCGCAGAGACCCAGTACTTC. Amino acids: CASSLRLVGAETQYF.

For the CDR3, the DNA is TGTGCCAGCAGTCACTACAGGGAAGGGGGAGAAAAACTGTTTTTT. It yields the protein CASSHYREGGEKLFF. V gene TRBV27 combines with J gene TRBJ1-4, with D perhaps TRBD1 (6 bases). Germline values: CDR1 MNHEY, CDR2 SMNVEV (reference sequence). The V end was cut by 5 bases, the J end by 8 bases, with 18 bases between. This CDR3 spans 15 amino acids.

This rearrangement joins TRBV5-4 to TRBJ2-1; TRBD2 matches at 7 bases. With V trimmed by 7 bases and J by 4 bases, 17 bases remained unmatched. Germline V gene sequence: CDR1 SGHNT, CDR2 YYREEE (reference sequence). This CDR3 comprises 17 residues. CDR3 amino acids: CASGQPGGTKLYNEQFF. CDR3 coding DNA: TGTGCCAGCGGTCAACCAGGCGGGACTAAGCTTTACAATGAGCAGTTCTTC.

The chain is built from TRBV5-6 and TRBJ2-5; no firm D call. Germline values: CDR1 SGHDT, CDR2 YYEEEE. The length of the CDR3 is 14 residues. V lost 7 bases and J 2 bases, leaving 15 bases between the germline ends. The CDR3 DNA sequence: TGTGCCAGCGCCCCCTCATGGCTGCAAGAGACCCAGTACTTC. Residues: CASAPSWLQETQYF.

The chain joins TRBV7-2 to TRBJ2-1, with TRBD2 matching over 8 bases. Trimming at V came to 1 base and at J to 6 bases, leaving 8 bases not matched to a gene. Germline CDR1 SGHTA, CDR2 FQGNSA. This CDR3 contains 16 residues. CDR3 bases: TGTGCCAGCAGCTTAGAAGGCGGGAGGCCTTTCAATGAGCAGTTCTTC. This gives the protein CASSLEGGRPFNEQFF. Based on the CDR3 plus reference TRBV7-2 and TRBJ2-1, the full variable domain is GAGVSQSPSNKVTEKGKDVELRCDPISGHTALYWYRQSLGQGLEFLIYFQGNSAPDKSGLPSDRFSAERTGGSVSTLTIQRTQQEDSAVYLCASSLEGGRPFNEQFFGPGTRLTVL.

The J gene is TRBJ2-2, the V gene TRBV6-5; 8 bases are shared with TRBD1. CDR3 length: 15 amino acids. The germline V gene encodes CDR1 MNHEY and CDR2 SVGAGI. V lost 5 bases, J lost 1 base, and 3 bases stayed unmatched. The CDR3 DNA follows: TGTGCCAGCAGTCGACAGGGGTTGAACACCGGGGAGCTGTTTTTT. Translation gives CASSRQGLNTGELFF.

Only one count was recorded for this clone. The rearrangement uses TRBV7-3 and TRBJ2-2; 10 bases align to TRBD2. CDR3 size: 18 residues. V lost 0 bases, J lost 0 bases, and 4 bases stayed unmatched. Germline CDR1 reads SGHTA; CDR2 reads FQGTGA. The CDR3 bases are TGTGCCAGCAGCTTAACCGGGACTAGCGTTTCGAACACCGGGGAGCTGTTTTTT. Protein product: CASSLTGTSVSNTGELFF.

This chain uses TRBV10-3 with TRBJ1-1, with 8 positions matching TRBD1. This CDR3 region has 14 residues. Germline values: CDR1 ENHRY, CDR2 SYGVKD. V trimming: 4 bases; J trimming: 4 bases; junction bases outside the gene matches: 5. The CDR3 sequence is CAISGSGQGTEAFF. The CDR3 region has the DNA TGTGCCATCAGTGGGAGCGGACAGGGCACTGAAGCTTTCTTT.

The V gene is TRBV5-1, the J gene TRBJ1-3; weak D call: TRBD1 (5 bases). From germline, CDR1 is SGHRS and CDR2 YFSETQ. The V end lost 0 bases, the J end lost 2 bases, and 9 bases lay between the germline ends. There are 15 residues in the CDR3. DNA for the CDR3: TGCGCCAGCAGCTTGGGGGGCCCGCCTGGAAACACCATATATTTT. Its protein product is CASSLGGPPGNTIYF.

The chain joins TRBV9 to TRBJ1-2; 9 nucleotides line up with TRBD1. Germline assignment: CDR1 SGDLS and CDR2 YYNGEE. The V gene end was trimmed by 2 bases and the J gene end by 4 bases; junction bases not matched to a gene: 3. The CDR3 is made up of 14 amino acids. The CDR3 here is CASSVGQGPYGYTF. The CDR3 region has the DNA TGTGCCAGCAGCGTCGGACAGGGGCCCTATGGCTACACCTTC. The entire variable domain, with the rest obtained from reference TRBV9 and TRBJ1-2, is as follows: DSGVTQTPKHLITATGQRVTLRCSPRSGDLSVYWYQQSLDQGLQFLIQYYNGEERAKGNILERFSAQQFPDLHSELNLSSLELGDSALYFCASSVGQGPYGYTFGSGTRLTVV.

The chain is built from TRBV6-6 and TRBJ2-5; 9 bases agree with TRBD2. CDR1 and CDR2 from the germline V gene are MNHNY and SVGAGI (reference sequence). Trimming took 8 bases from V and 5 from J; bases not matched to a gene: 12. This CDR3 region has 15 residues. The CDR3 sequence is CASGAAGGPSETQYF. The DNA of the CDR3 is TGTGCCAGCGGGGCGGCGGGGGGGCCGAGTGAGACCCAGTACTTC.